The 22 T cell receptor beta chains below were found in one sample sequenced in a study of T cells in Graves' hyperthyroidism and ophthalmopathy. The investigators amplified TCR beta CDR3 regions from RNA transcripts. HTBI primers were the set used in a first-round RT-PCR of the TCR CDR3. TCRdb recomputed calls from the multiplex PCR reads with MiXCR, one row per CDR3 protein. This table has 600,000 to 750,000 distinct CDR3 sequences, around 15% appearing once. The specimen was blood. These receptors were obtained from a man between 45 and 60 years old with Graves' hyperthyroidism.

This clonotype was recorded at least ten times. The CDR3 sequence: CAWSREPGPPAEKLFF. CDR3 nucleotides: TGTGCCTGGAGTCGCGAGCCGGGCCCACCAGCGGAAAAACTGTTTTTT. The chain is built from TRBV30 and TRBJ1-4; no reliable D call. Germline values: CDR1 GTSNPN, CDR2 SVGIG (reference sequence). Trimming cost V 2 bases and J 8 bases, with 21 bases left between them. CDR3 length equals 16 residues.

This clonotype came up a few times. The rearrangement joins TRBV30 to TRBJ1-5; 11 bases are shared with TRBD1. CDR3 length equals 15 residues. V dropped 1 base and J dropped 6; count of bases not matched to a gene: 5. Germline CDR1 and CDR2: GTSNPN and SVGIG (reference sequence). CDR3 loop: CAWSEGTGGFQPQHF. The CDR3 bases are TGTGCCTGGAGTGAAGGGACAGGGGGGTTTCAGCCCCAGCATTTT.

In the case of this clonotype: Possible read error: a much larger clone is one base away. The CDR3 DNA reads TGTGCCAGCAGTGCGACGGGACTTGGGACCGGGGAGCTGTTTTTT. Protein product: CASSATGLGTGELFF. The chain couples TRBV27 to TRBJ2-2; tentative D call: TRBD2 (6 bases). The germline V and J ends were trimmed by 5 bases and 5 bases, with 15 bases remaining between them. The CDR3 runs 15 residues. Germline V gives CDR1 MNHEY, CDR2 SMNVEV (reference sequence).

This clonotype showed up just a few times. The V and J genes are TRBV6-4 and TRBJ2-3; 11 nucleotides line up with TRBD2. This CDR3 has 14 amino acids. The V gene's germline CDR1 is MRHNA and CDR2 SNTAGT. The V segment lost 9 bases and the J segment 2 bases; nucleotides outside the gene matches: 4. The CDR3 DNA sequence: TGTGCCAGTTCACTAGCGGGAGACACAGATACGCAGTATTTT. This sequence encodes CASSLAGDTDTQYF.

This clonotype appeared many times. The chain recombines TRBV29-1 with TRBJ2-1; possible D gene TRBD2, 5 bases. The CDR3 sequence is 13 residues long. Per the germline V gene, CDR1 is SQVTM and CDR2 is ANQGSEA. V dropped 3 bases and J dropped 5 bases, with 11 bases sitting between them. CDR3 coding DNA: TGCAGCGTTGAGAGGGCGAGAGACAATGAGCAGTTCTTC. Residues: CSVERARDNEQFF.

In its sample, this clonotype was seen many times. This CDR3 is CASSPPDTPEQYF. The CDR3 region has the DNA TGTGCCAGCAGCCCCCCGGACACCCCCGAGCAGTACTTC. The chain has TRBV11-2 and TRBJ2-7; the D gene is possibly TRBD1 (5 bases). This CDR3 is built from 13 residues. Trimming took 5 bases from V and 6 from J, leaving 14 bases between them. CDR1 is SGHAT, CDR2 FQNNGV, per germline.

As to this clonotype: A much larger clone lies a single base off, so this may be a read error. This chain uses TRBV7-3 with TRBJ2-3, with D possibly being TRBD2 (5 bases). The CDR3 spans 15 residues. Germline V gene data show CDR1 as SGHTA and CDR2 as FQGTGA. The V gene lost 3 bases and the J gene lost 4 bases, with 14 bases spanning the gap. CDR3 DNA sequence: TGTGCCAGCAGCTTGGACCCTACGCGGGCAGATACGCAGTATTTT. Translation gives CASSLDPTRADTQYF.

The V gene is TRBV7-6, the J gene TRBJ1-3, with D unresolved. V was clipped by 5 bases and J by 4 bases, with 24 bases between them. CDR3 size: 18 residues. CDR1 is SGHVS, CDR2 FNYEAQ, per germline. The CDR3: CASSPGTLSAFRGNTIYF. The CDR3 DNA is TGTGCCAGCAGCCCCGGCACGCTCTCGGCGTTTCGAGGAAACACCATATATTTT.

V gene TRBV7-6 combines with J gene TRBJ2-1; D not resolved. CDR3 length: 16 amino acids. Germline assignment: CDR1 SGHVS and CDR2 FNYEAQ. Trimming removed 0 bases from V and 3 bases from J, with 12 bases in between. CDR3 in amino acids: CASSLAYGFSYNEQFF. CDR3 nucleotide sequence: TGTGCCAGCAGCTTAGCCTATGGGTTCAGCTACAATGAGCAGTTCTTC.

The V gene is TRBV19, the J gene TRBJ1-5; D call uncertain. This CDR3 comprises 16 residues. V lost 1 base to trimming and J lost 1 base, with 11 bases between them. Germline V gene data show CDR1 as LNHDA and CDR2 as SQIVND (reference sequence). CDR3 sequence reads: CASSIVPKPSNQPQHF. The CDR3 nucleotides read TGTGCCAGTAGTATAGTTCCCAAGCCAAGCAATCAGCCCCAGCATTTT. Looking up the rest from reference TRBV19 and TRBJ1-5 gives the full variable domain: DGGITQSPKYLFRKEGQNVTLSCEQNLNHDAMYWYRQDPGQGLRLIYYSQIVNDFQKGDIAEGYSVSREKKESFPLTVTSAQKNPTAFYLCASSIVPKPSNQPQHFGDGTRLSIL.

The chain employs TRBV19 and TRBJ1-1; 9 positions match TRBD1. This CDR3 has 13 amino acids. V was clipped by 10 bases and J by 3 bases; unmatched bases: 6. CDR1 is LNHDA and CDR2 is SQIVND in the germline V gene (reference sequence). The CDR3 nucleotides are TGTGCCACCCCGGGACAGGGAGACACTGAAGCTTTCTTT. Amino acids: CATPGQGDTEAFF.

This clonotype was seen many times. The J gene is TRBJ1-4, the V gene TRBV30; unclear D gene. Trimming removed 2 bases from V and 5 bases from J, with 15 bases in between. Per germline, CDR1 GTSNPN and CDR2 SVGIG (reference sequence). The CDR3 spans 15 residues. The CDR3 coding sequence is TGTGCCTGGAGTATTCTCAGAGGGCAAAATGAAAAACTGTTTTTT. This encodes CAWSILRGQNEKLFF.

The chain has TRBV20-1 and TRBJ2-4, with D perhaps matching TRBD2 (7 bases). CDR1 is DFQATT and CDR2 is SNEGSKA in the germline V gene (reference sequence). V was clipped by 6 bases and J by 0 bases, with 18 bases between them. The CDR3 consists of 16 residues. CDR3 in DNA: TGCAGTGCCGTAGGGGGACTAAACCTAGCCAAAAACATTCAGTACTTC. It is translated as CSAVGGLNLAKNIQYF.

This clonotype was counted only a few times. The J gene is TRBJ2-7, the V gene TRBV7-2; D gene uncertain. This CDR3 region has 14 residues. Germline CDR1 reads SGHTA; CDR2 reads FQGNSA. V was cut by 4 bases and J by 6 bases, with 16 bases left in between. The DNA for the CDR3 is TGTGCCAGCAGCTCAACGACTGGTCTAGGCGAGCAGTACTTC. Encoded protein: CASSSTTGLGEQYF.

The chain carries TRBV13 and TRBJ2-3; unclear D gene. With 5 bases removed from V and 5 bases from J, the gap between germline ends came to 8 bases. Germline CDR1 reads PRHDT; CDR2 reads FYEKMQ (reference sequence). The CDR3 runs to 12 residues. CDR3: CASSVELDTQYF. DNA for the CDR3: TGTGCCAGCAGCGTAGAGCTAGATACGCAGTATTTT. Full variable domain (rest looked up from reference TRBV13 and TRBJ2-3): AAGVIQSPRHLIKEKRETATLKCYPIPRHDTVYWYQQGPGQDPQFLISFYEKMQSDKGSIPDRFSAQQFSDYHSELNMSSLELGDSALYFCASSVELDTQYFGPGTRLTVL.

This clonotype was counted at least ten times. The gene calls are TRBV9 and TRBJ2-1; TRBD1 might be the D (5 bases). The CDR3 contains 16 residues. CDR1 is SGDLS, CDR2 YYNGEE, per germline. V lost 0 bases and J lost 1, with 11 bases in between. The CDR3 region has the DNA TGTGCCAGCAGCGTAGGGGGCAGCCATTCCTACAATGAGCAGTTCTTC. Translation: CASSVGGSHSYNEQFF.

This clonotype was counted ten times or more. The CDR3 region is CASSVPGGRVHEQYF. The CDR3 DNA follows: TGTGCCAGCAGTGTCCCGGGCGGGAGGGTCCACGAGCAGTACTTC. The gene calls are TRBV6-1 and TRBJ2-7; 9 nucleotides line up with TRBD2. V lost 4 bases to trimming and J lost 5 bases; unmatched junction nucleotides: 9. The CDR3 loop spans 15 amino acids. The germline gives CDR1 MNHNS, CDR2 SASEGT.

This clonotype appeared a single time. Just one base apart from a much larger clone, this may be a read error. The chain combines TRBV3-1 with TRBJ2-7; 12 bases align to TRBD2. Germline V gene sequence: CDR1 LGHDT, CDR2 YNNKEL (reference sequence). The length of the CDR3 is 17 residues. V lost 1 base to trimming and J lost 2 bases; unmatched junction nucleotides: 6. This CDR3 is CASSQGGLAGRPYEQYF. In DNA, the CDR3 is TGTGCCAGCAGCCAAGGGGGACTAGCGGGTAGACCCTACGAGCAGTACTTC.

This clonotype was seen many times. The V call is TRBV20-1, the J call TRBJ2-5, with a tentative D call TRBD1 (5 bases). V shed 2 bases and J shed 4 bases, with 17 bases lying between them. CDR1 is DFQATT, CDR2 SNEGSKA, per germline (reference sequence). The CDR3 length is 15 residues. CDR3 coding DNA: TGCAGTGCTAGACCAACAAGGGGCAAAAGAGAGACCCAGTACTTC. As protein: CSARPTRGKRETQYF.

The table lists this clonotype with many counts. This chain uses TRBV7-2 with TRBJ2-3; D might be TRBD2 (6 bases). Germline values: CDR1 SGHTA, CDR2 FQGNSA. Trimming took off 5 bases at V and 3 bases at J, with 18 bases between the two ends. The CDR3 runs to 16 residues. CDR3 coding DNA: TGTGCCAGCAGCCACAGGAGGGCCGTAAGGACAGATACGCAGTATTTT. Its translation is CASSHRRAVRTDTQYF.

The genes are TRBV6-2 or TRBV6-3 and TRBJ2-7; 10 bases fit TRBD1. This CDR3 comprises 15 residues. CDR1 and CDR2 from the germline V gene are MNHEY and SVGEGT. With 2 bases clipped from V and 4 bases from J, the junction kept 5 bases outside the gene matches. CDR3 protein: CASSYVTGGEYEQYF. Written as DNA, the CDR3 is TGTGCCAGCAGTTACGTGACAGGGGGCGAGTACGAGCAGTACTTC.

This chain connects TRBV12-3 or TRBV12-4 to TRBJ2-2; 12 bases match TRBD2. The length of the CDR3 is 17 residues. The V and J ends lost 5 bases and 7 bases, in that order; junction bases with no gene match: 11. CDR3 region: CASSLALAGGPNGELFF. CDR3 bases: TGTGCCAGCAGTCTGGCCCTAGCGGGAGGGCCCAACGGGGAGCTGTTTTTT.